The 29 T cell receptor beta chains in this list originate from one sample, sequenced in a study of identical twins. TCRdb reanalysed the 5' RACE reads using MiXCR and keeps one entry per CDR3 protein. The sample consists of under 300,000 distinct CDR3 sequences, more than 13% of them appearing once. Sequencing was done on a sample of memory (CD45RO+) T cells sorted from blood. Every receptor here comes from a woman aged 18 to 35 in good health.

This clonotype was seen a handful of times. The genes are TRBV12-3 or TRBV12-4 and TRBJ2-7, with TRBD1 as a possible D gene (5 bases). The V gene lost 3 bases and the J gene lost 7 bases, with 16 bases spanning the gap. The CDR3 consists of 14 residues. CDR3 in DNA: TGTGCCAGCAGTTTGAGCAGGGCAAGGCAGGAGCAGTACTTC. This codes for CASSLSRARQEQYF.

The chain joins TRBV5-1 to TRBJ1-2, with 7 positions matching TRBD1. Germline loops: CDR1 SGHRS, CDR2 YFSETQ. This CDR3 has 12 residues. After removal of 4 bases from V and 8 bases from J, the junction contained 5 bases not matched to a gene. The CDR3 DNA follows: TGCGCCAGCAGCCAAGACAGGGTCGGCTACACCTTC. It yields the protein CASSQDRVGYTF.

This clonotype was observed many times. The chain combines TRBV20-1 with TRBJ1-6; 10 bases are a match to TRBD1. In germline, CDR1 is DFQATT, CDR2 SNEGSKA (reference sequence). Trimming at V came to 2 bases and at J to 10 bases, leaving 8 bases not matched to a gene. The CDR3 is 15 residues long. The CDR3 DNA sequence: TGCAGTGCTAGACTCCTGGGACAGGGGATGTCACCCCTCCACTTT. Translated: CSARLLGQGMSPLHF.

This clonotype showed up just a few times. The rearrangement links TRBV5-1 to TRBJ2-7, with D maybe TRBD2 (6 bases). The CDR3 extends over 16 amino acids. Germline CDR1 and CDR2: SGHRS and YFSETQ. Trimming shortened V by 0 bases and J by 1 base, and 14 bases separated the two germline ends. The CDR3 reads CASSLATTGRSYEQYF. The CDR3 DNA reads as TGCGCCAGCAGCTTGGCCACTACGGGGAGGTCCTACGAGCAGTACTTC.

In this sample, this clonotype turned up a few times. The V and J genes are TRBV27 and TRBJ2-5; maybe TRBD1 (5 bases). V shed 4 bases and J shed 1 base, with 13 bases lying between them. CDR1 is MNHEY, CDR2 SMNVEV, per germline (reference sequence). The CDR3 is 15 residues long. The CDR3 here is CASSSVKGPQETQYF. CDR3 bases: TGTGCCAGCAGTTCGGTTAAGGGGCCCCAAGAGACCCAGTACTTC.

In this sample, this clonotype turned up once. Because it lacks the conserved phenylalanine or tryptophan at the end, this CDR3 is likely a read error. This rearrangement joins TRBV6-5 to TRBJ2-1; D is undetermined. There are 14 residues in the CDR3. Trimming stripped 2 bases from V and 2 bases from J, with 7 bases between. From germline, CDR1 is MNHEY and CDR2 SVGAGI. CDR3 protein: CASSYGRTYNEQFL. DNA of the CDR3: TGTGCCAGCAGTTACGGGCGTACCTACAATGAGCAGTTCCTC.

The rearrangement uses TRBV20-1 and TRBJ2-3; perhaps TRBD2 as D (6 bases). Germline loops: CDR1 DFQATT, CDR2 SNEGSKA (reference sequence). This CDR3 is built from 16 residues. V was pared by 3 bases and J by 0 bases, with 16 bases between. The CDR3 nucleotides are TGCAGTGCTAGGACCCCCAGCGGGCTAAGCACAGATACGCAGTATTTT. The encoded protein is CSARTPSGLSTDTQYF.

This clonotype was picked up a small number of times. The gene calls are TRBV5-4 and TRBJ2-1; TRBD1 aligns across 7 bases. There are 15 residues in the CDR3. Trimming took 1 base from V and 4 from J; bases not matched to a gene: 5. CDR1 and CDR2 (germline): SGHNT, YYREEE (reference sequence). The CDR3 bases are TGTGCCAGCAGCTTGTGGGACAGACCATACAATGAGCAGTTCTTC. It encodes CASSLWDRPYNEQFF. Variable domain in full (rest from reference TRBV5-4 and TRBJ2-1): ETGVTQSPTHLIKTRGQQVTLRCSSQSGHNTVSWYQQALGQGPQFIFQYYREEENGRGNFPPRFSGLQFPNYSSELNVNALELDDSALYLCASSLWDRPYNEQFFGPGTRLTVL.

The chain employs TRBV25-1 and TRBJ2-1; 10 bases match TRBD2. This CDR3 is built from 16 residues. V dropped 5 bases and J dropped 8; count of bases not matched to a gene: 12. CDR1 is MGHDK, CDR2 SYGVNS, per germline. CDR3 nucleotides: TGTGCCAGCAGTCAATGGAGCGGGAGGGCCTCGGATGAGCAGTTCTTC. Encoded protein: CASSQWSGRASDEQFF.

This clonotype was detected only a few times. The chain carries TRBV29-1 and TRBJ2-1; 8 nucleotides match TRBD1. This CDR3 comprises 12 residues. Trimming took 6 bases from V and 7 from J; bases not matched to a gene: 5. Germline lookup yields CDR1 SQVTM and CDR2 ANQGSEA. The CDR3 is CSVRTGWNEQFF. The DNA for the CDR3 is TGCAGCGTACGGACAGGGTGGAATGAGCAGTTCTTC.

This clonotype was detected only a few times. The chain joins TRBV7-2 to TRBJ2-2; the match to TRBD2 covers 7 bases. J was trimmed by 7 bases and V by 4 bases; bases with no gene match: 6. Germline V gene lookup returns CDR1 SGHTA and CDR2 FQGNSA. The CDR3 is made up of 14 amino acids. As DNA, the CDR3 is TGTGCCAGCAGCTGGGGGGGAGAAAGCGGGGAGCTGTTTTTT. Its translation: CASSWGGESGELFF.

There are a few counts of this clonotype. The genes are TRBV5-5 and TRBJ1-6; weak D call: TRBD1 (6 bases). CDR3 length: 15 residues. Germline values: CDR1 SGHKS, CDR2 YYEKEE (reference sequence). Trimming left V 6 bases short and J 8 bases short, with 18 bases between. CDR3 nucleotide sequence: TGTGCCAGCACCTTCACACCAGGGGCGGATTCACCCCTCCACTTT. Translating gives CASTFTPGADSPLHF.

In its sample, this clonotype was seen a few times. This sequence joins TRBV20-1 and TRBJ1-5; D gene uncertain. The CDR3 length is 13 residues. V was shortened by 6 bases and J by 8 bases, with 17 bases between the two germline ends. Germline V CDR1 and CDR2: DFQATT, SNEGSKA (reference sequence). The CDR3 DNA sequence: TGCAGTGCGAACAGTCCGGGAACGGAGCCCCAGCATTTT. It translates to CSANSPGTEPQHF.

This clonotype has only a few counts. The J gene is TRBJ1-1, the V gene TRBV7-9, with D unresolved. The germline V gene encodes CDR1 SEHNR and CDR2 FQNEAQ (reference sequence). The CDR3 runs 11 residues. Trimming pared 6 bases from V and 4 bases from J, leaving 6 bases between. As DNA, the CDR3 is TGTGCCAGCAGGAGCGGCACTGAAGCTTTCTTT. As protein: CASRSGTEAFF. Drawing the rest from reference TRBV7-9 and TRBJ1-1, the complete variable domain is DTGVSQNPRHKITKRGQNVTFRCDPISEHNRLYWYRQTLGQGPEFLTYFQNEAQLEKSRLLSDRFSAERPKGSFSTLEIQRTEQGDSAMYLCASRSGTEAFFGQGTRLTVV.

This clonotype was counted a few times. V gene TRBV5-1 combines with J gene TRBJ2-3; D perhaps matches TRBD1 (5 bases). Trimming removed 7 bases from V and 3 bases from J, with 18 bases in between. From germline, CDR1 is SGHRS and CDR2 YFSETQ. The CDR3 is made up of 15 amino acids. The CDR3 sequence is CASRRTSPSTDTQYF. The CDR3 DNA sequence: TGCGCCAGCCGCAGGACATCCCCTAGTACAGATACGCAGTATTTT.

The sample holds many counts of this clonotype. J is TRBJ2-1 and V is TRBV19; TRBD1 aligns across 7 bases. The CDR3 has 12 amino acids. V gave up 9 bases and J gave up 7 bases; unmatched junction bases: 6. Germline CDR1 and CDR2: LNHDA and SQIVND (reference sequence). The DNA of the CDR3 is TGTGCCAGCGAGGACAGGACGAATGAGCAGTTCTTC. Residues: CASEDRTNEQFF.

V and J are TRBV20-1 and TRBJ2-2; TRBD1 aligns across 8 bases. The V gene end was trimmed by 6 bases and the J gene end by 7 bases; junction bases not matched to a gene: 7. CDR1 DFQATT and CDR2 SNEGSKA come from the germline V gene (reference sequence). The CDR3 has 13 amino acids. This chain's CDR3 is CSAQDRVFGELFF. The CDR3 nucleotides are TGCAGTGCCCAGGACAGGGTGTTCGGGGAGCTGTTTTTT.

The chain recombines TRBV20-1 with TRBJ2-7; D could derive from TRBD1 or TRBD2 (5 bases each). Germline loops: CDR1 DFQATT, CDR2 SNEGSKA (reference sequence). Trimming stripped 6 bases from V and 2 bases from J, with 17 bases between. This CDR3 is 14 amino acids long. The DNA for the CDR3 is TGCAGTGCGAAAACCCCGGGGCTGGCCTACGAGCAGTACTTC. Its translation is CSAKTPGLAYEQYF.

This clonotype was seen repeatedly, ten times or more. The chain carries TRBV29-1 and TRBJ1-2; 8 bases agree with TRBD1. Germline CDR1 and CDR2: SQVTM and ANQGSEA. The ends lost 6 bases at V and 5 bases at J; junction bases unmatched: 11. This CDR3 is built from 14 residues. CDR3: CSVGGQGLGYGYTF. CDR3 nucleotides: TGCAGCGTGGGAGGACAGGGCCTAGGGTATGGCTACACCTTC.

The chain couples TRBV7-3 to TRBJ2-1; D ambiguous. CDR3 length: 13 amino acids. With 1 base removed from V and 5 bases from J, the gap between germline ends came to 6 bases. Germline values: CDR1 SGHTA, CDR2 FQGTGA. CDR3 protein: CASSLNQDNEQFF. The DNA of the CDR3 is TGTGCCAGCAGCTTAAACCAGGACAATGAGCAGTTCTTC.

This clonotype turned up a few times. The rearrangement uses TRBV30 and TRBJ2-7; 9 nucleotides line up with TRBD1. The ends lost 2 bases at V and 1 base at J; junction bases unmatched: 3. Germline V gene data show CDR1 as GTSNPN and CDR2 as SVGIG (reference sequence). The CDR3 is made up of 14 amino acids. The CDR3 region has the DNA TGTGCCTGGAGTCGGACAGGGGTATCCTACGAGCAGTACTTC. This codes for CAWSRTGVSYEQYF.

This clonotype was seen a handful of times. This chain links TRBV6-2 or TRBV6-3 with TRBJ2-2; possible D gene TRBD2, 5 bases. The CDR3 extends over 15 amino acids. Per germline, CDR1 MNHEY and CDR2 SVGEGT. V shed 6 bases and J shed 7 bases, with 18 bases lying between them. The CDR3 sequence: CASREEVFLGGELFF. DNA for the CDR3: TGTGCCAGCAGGGAGGAGGTATTTCTTGGCGGGGAGCTGTTTTTT.

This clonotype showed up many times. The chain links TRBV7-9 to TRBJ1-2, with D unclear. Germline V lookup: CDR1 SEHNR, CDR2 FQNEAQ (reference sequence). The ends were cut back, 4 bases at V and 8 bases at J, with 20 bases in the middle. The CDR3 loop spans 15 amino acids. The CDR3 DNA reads TGTGCCAGCAGCTCCTCTACGACCCTAGGGCTGGGCTACACCTTC. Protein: CASSSSTTLGLGYTF.

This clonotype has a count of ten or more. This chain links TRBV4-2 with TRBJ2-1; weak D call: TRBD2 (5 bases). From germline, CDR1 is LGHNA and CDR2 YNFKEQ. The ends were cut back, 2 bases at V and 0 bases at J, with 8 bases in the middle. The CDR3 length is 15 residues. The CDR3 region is CASSQTDSSYNEQFF. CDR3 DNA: TGTGCCAGCAGCCAAACGGACTCCTCCTACAATGAGCAGTTCTTC.

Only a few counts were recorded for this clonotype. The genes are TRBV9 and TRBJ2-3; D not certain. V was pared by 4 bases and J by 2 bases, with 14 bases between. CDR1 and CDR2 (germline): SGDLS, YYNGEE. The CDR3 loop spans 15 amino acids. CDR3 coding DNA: TGTGCCAGCAGCCCCAAAGGCAGCCTCACAGATACGCAGTATTTT. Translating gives CASSPKGSLTDTQYF.

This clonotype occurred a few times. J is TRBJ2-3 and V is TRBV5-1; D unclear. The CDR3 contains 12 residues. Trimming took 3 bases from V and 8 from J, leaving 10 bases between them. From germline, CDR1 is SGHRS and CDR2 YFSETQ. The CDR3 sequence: CASSSSLTTQYF. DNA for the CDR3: TGCGCCAGCAGCTCTTCTCTGACTACGCAGTATTTT.

The CDR3 sequence: CASSHRQGDDQPQHF. Here the CDR3 DNA reads TGCGCCAGCAGCCACAGGCAGGGGGATGATCAGCCCCAGCATTTT. V usage is TRBV4-3 and J usage is TRBJ1-5, with 7 bases lining up with TRBD1. CDR1 is LGHNA and CDR2 is YSLEER in the germline V gene. The CDR3 has 15 residues. V dropped 3 bases and J dropped 5; count of bases not matched to a gene: 7.

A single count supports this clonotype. CDR3 protein: CASRPQGNSGANVLTF. The DNA of the CDR3 is TGTGCCAGCCGACCACAGGGTAATTCTGGGGCCAACGTCCTGACTTTC. The rearrangement uses TRBV6-4 and TRBJ2-6; a possible D gene is TRBD1 (6 bases). V was clipped by 8 bases and J by 1 base, with 15 bases between them. The V gene's germline CDR1 is MRHNA and CDR2 SNTAGT. This CDR3 region has 16 residues.

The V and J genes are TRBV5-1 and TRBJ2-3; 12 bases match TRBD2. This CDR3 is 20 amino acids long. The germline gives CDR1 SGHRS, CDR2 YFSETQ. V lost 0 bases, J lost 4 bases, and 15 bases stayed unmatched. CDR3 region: CASSLAKIFRLAGGADTQYF. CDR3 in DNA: TGCGCCAGCAGCTTGGCCAAGATTTTTAGGCTAGCGGGGGGGGCAGATACGCAGTATTTT.